Following are 17 T cell receptor beta chains from one sample sequenced in a study of blood T cell repertoires in COVID-19. The table came from immunoSEQ multiplex PCR; TCRdb's copy has only in-frame clones and leaves some out. Of under 120,000 clones listed, about 75% are singletons. The sequenced sample was peripheral blood. Every receptor here comes from a man of 80 years or more with acute or convalescent COVID-19.

This sequence joins TRBV6-5 and TRBJ2-1; 8 bases map to TRBD1. This CDR3 spans 13 amino acids. V was clipped by 9 bases and J by 4 bases; unmatched bases: 5. Germline CDR1 and CDR2: MNHEY and SVGAGI. CDR3 loop: CASLRGPYNEQFF. DNA for the CDR3: TGTGCCAGTCTCAGGGGGCCATACAATGAGCAGTTCTTC.

The V call is TRBV4-3, the J call TRBJ1-4; the D gene is possibly TRBD1 (5 bases). Germline values: CDR1 LGHNA, CDR2 YSLEER. V was cut by 0 bases and J by 8 bases, with 13 bases left in between. This CDR3 spans 15 amino acids. The CDR3 DNA reads TGCGCCAGCAGCCAAGATGGGACTGGACCCGAAAAACTGTTTTTT. This translates into CASSQDGTGPEKLFF.

In nucleotides, the CDR3 is TGTGCCAGCAGCCCAGATCTGCGGCCTAGGGGCGAGCAGTACTTC. Residues: CASSPDLRPRGEQYF. The rearrangement uses TRBV11-2 and TRBJ2-7; TRBD1 might be the D (5 bases). This CDR3 spans 15 amino acids. The germline V and J ends were trimmed by 5 bases and 6 bases, with 20 bases remaining between them. Germline assignment: CDR1 SGHAT and CDR2 FQNNGV.

The V and J genes are TRBV10-2 and TRBJ1-5; D is possibly TRBD1 (5 bases). Germline lookup yields CDR1 WSHSY and CDR2 SAAADI. The CDR3 covers 13 residues. Trimming took off 5 bases at V and 4 bases at J, with 9 bases between the two ends. CDR3 amino acids: CASSIDRNQPQHF. CDR3 coding DNA: TGCGCCAGCAGTATAGACAGAAATCAGCCCCAGCATTTT.

The chain has TRBV5-5 and TRBJ2-7; no definite D call. Germline CDR1 reads SGHKS; CDR2 reads YYEKEE (reference sequence). This CDR3 has 13 residues. V was pared by 0 bases and J by 3 bases, with 7 bases between. DNA for the CDR3: TGTGCCAGCAGCTTGGCACTGAACTACGAGCAGTACTTC. Translated: CASSLALNYEQYF.

This chain links TRBV28 with TRBJ1-3; D may be TRBD1 (5 bases). The V end lost 9 bases, the J end lost 0 bases, and 15 bases lay between the germline ends. CDR3 length: 15 residues. The germline V gene has CDR1 MDHEN and CDR2 SYDVKM. The CDR3 sequence is CASTSGLNSGNTIYF. In DNA form, the CDR3 reads TGTGCCAGTACCTCGGGACTGAACTCTGGAAACACCATATATTTT.

Comments on this clone: The sample has other DNA sequences that encode this CDR3 too. The chain carries TRBV28 and TRBJ1-2; the D gene is possibly TRBD1 (5 bases). This CDR3 has 13 residues. The germline CDR1 and CDR2 sequences are MDHEN and SYDVKM. V lost 7 bases to trimming and J lost 3 bases, with 12 bases between them. CDR3 region: CASTPGRDYGYTF. In nucleotides, the CDR3 is TGTGCCAGCACCCCGGGCAGGGACTATGGCTACACCTTC.

The rearrangement joins TRBV9 to TRBJ2-7; TRBD1 agrees at 7 bases. The CDR3 runs 14 residues. Trimming cost V 4 bases and J 3 bases; bases outside gene matches: 7. From germline, CDR1 is SGDLS and CDR2 YYNGEE. The chain's CDR3 is CASSPPGQIYEQYF. CDR3 nucleotide sequence: TGTGCCAGCAGCCCCCCGGGACAGATCTACGAGCAGTACTTC. Using reference TRBV9 and TRBJ2-7 for the parts outside the CDR3, the full variable domain is DSGVTQTPKHLITATGQRVTLRCSPRSGDLSVYWYQQSLDQGLQFLIQYYNGEERAKGNILERFSAQQFPDLHSELNLSSLELGDSALYFCASSPPGQIYEQYFGPGTRLTVT.

This clone was recorded a few times. At the DNA level, this CDR3 is encoded by other sequences in the same sample as well. The rearrangement links TRBV5-6 to TRBJ2-7, with TRBD1 as a possible D gene (6 bases). The CDR3 runs 12 residues. Germline V CDR1 and CDR2: SGHDT, YYEEEE. Trimming pared 2 bases from V and 4 bases from J, leaving 7 bases between. Here the CDR3 reads CASSLQGYEQYF. For the CDR3, the DNA is TGTGCCAGCAGCTTACAGGGTTACGAGCAGTACTTC. Full variable domain (remainder filled in from reference TRBV5-6 and TRBJ2-7): DAGVTQSPTHLIKTRGQQVTLRCSPKSGHDTVSWYQQALGQGPQFIFQYYEEEERQRGNFPDRFSGHQFPNYSSELNVNALLLGDSALYLCASSLQGYEQYFGPGTRLTVT.

V and J are TRBV5-1 and TRBJ1-1; a weak D match, TRBD1 (6 bases). The length of the CDR3 is 15 residues. Germline V gives CDR1 SGHRS, CDR2 YFSETQ. Trimming took off 0 bases at V and 0 bases at J, with 9 bases between the two ends. CDR3 nucleotides: TGCGCCAGCAGCTTGGCCGCAGGGGTGAACACTGAAGCTTTCTTT. This sequence encodes CASSLAAGVNTEAFF.

V gene TRBV28 combines with J gene TRBJ2-7, with no clear D. Germline lookup yields CDR1 MDHEN and CDR2 SYDVKM. The ends were cut back, 10 bases at V and 2 bases at J, with 9 bases in the middle. The CDR3 loop spans 11 amino acids. CDR3 protein: CATSAAYEQYF. The CDR3 bases are TGTGCCACCTCGGCGGCCTACGAGCAGTACTTC.

The genes are TRBV6-5 and TRBJ2-1; 8 positions agree with TRBD2. With 2 bases clipped from V and 6 bases from J, the junction kept 6 bases outside the gene matches. This CDR3 has 15 amino acids. Looked up from germline, CDR1 is MNHEY and CDR2 is SVGAGI. The CDR3 loop reads CASSYPAGGGNEQFF. CDR3 DNA: TGTGCCAGCAGTTACCCGGCGGGAGGCGGCAATGAGCAGTTCTTC.

The chain combines TRBV9 with TRBJ2-1; the match to TRBD2 covers 9 bases. The CDR3 is 16 amino acids. V shed 0 bases, J shed 7 bases, and the junction held 8 bases outside the gene matches. Germline V gives CDR1 SGDLS, CDR2 YYNGEE. CDR3 nucleotides: TGTGCCAGCAGCGTAGGTGGGACTAGCTTTGGGAATGAGCAGTTCTTC. Translating gives CASSVGGTSFGNEQFF.

The chain couples TRBV4-2 to TRBJ2-3; 13 bases fit TRBD2. The CDR3 runs 17 residues. CDR1 and CDR2 from the germline V gene are LGHNA and YNFKEQ. Trimming at V came to 5 bases and at J to 1 base, leaving 6 bases not matched to a gene. This chain's CDR3 is CASSVLAGGGGTDTQYF. Written as DNA, the CDR3 is TGTGCCAGCAGCGTACTAGCGGGAGGGGGGGGCACAGATACGCAGTATTTT.

The CDR3 reads CASSQDQGQGPQPQHF. The CDR3 DNA is TGTGCCAGCAGCCAAGATCAGGGACAGGGACCTCAGCCCCAGCATTTT. This chain connects TRBV3-1 (or the pseudogene TRBV3-2) to TRBJ1-5; 9 bases are shared with TRBD1. The CDR3 has 16 residues. V was clipped by 0 bases and J by 6 bases; unmatched bases: 6. Germline CDR1 reads LGHDT; CDR2 reads YNNKEL (reference sequence).

This chain joins TRBV27 and TRBJ1-4, with TRBD1 matching 7 bases. From germline, CDR1 is MNHEY and CDR2 SMNVEV (reference sequence). The V and J ends lost 8 bases and 4 bases, in that order; junction bases with no gene match: 4. This CDR3 comprises 13 residues. DNA for the CDR3: TGTGCCAGCGCCGACAGGGTTAATGAAAAACTGTTTTTT. It translates to CASADRVNEKLFF.

The rearrangement uses TRBV18 and TRBJ2-1; 15 positions agree with TRBD2. V shed 5 bases and J 6 bases; nucleotides not matched to a gene: 5. The CDR3 runs 16 residues. Germline-derived CDR1 and CDR2 are KGHSH and LQKENI. This CDR3 is CASSTRTSGRGNEQFF. CDR3 in DNA: TGTGCCAGCTCAACAAGGACTAGCGGGAGGGGCAATGAGCAGTTCTTC.